The rows below give T cell receptor beta chains drawn from one sample of a study of identical twins. TCRdb re-called the 5' RACE reads with MiXCR, one entry per CDR3 protein. The data contain 350,000 to 600,000 distinct CDR3 sequences, 12% to 15% of them singletons. This same sample was also part of a study on yellow fever vaccine responses in identical twins.

Sequenced: CD4+ T cells sorted from blood. The receptors come from a young woman in good health. Both conserved end residues are part of each CDR3. A D gene is named only where the DNA matches it firmly. Rows may omit the clone size; those that give it use once, few, many or a size class.

j_call	v_call	d_call	clone_size	cdr3_aa	cdr3_nt
TRBJ2-1	TRBV5-6	.	.	CASSLGGLGHNEQFF	TGTGCCAGCAGCTTGGGTGGATTGGGGCACAATGAGCAGTTCTTC
TRBJ1-2	TRBV30	TRBD1	.	CAWTETGRRVYGYTF	TGTGCCTGGACCGAGACAGGGAGAAGGGTCTATGGCTACACCTTC
TRBJ2-3	TRBV28	TRBD2	few	CASRTPAGASTDTQYF	TGTGCCAGCAGAACCCCAGCGGGAGCTAGCACAGATACGCAGTATTTT
TRBJ2-3	TRBV5-1	.	few	CASSFPTTFLDTQYF	TGCGCCAGCAGCTTCCCAACTACCTTTCTGGATACGCAGTATTTT
TRBJ2-1	TRBV24-1	.	many	CATSDTGTKYNEQFF	TGTGCCACCAGTGACACCGGGACAAAATACAATGAGCAGTTCTTC
TRBJ2-7	TRBV6-2/TRBV6-3	TRBD1	few	CASSDRERVTYEQYF	TGTGCCAGCAGTGACAGGGAAAGGGTAACCTACGAGCAGTACTTC
TRBJ2-5	TRBV20-1	.	few	CSARDPGKGTQYF	TGCAGTGCTAGAGATCCCGGCAAGGGAACCCAGTACTTC
TRBJ2-5	TRBV20-1	TRBD2	many	CSAAPVAGAETQYF	TGCAGTGCTGCCCCAGTAGCGGGAGCCGAGACCCAGTACTTC
TRBJ2-5	TRBV29-1	TRBD2	few	CSVARLAGREETQYF	TGCAGCGTAGCACGACTAGCGGGGAGGGAGGAGACCCAGTACTTC
TRBJ2-2	TRBV11-2	TRBD2	.	CASSLGTSGSSPGQLFF	TGTGCCAGCAGCTTAGGGACTAGCGGGAGTTCTCCCGGGCAGCTGTTTTTT
TRBJ2-3	TRBV9	TRBD2	.	CASSVDPSGGLTDTQYF	TGTGCCAGCAGCGTAGATCCTAGCGGGGGCCTCACAGATACGCAGTATTTT
TRBJ2-1	TRBV24-1	.	.	CATSDPSGYGRSSYNEQLF	TGTGCCACCAGTGACCCCTCAGGGTACGGTCGAAGCTCCTACAATGAGCAGCTCTTC
TRBJ2-7	TRBV6-5	.	.	CASSYLGVPSYEQYF	TGTGCCAGCAGTTACTTGGGAGTCCCCTCCTACGAGCAGTACTTC
TRBJ2-5	TRBV5-6	.	few	CASSHQLGKETQYF	TGTGCCAGCAGCCACCAACTTGGGAAAGAGACCCAGTACTTC
TRBJ2-7	TRBV12-3/TRBV12-4	.	many	CASSLGFGYLNYEQYF	TGTGCCAGCAGTTTGGGCTTTGGGTACCTAAATTACGAGCAGTACTTC
TRBJ2-7	TRBV4-3	TRBD2	few	CASSLSGEGYEQYF	TGCGCCAGCAGCCTAAGCGGGGAGGGGTACGAGCAGTACTTC
TRBJ1-6	TRBV5-1	.	few	CASSLSGRNNSPLHF	TGCGCCAGCAGCTTGTCGGGACGGAATAATTCACCCCTCCACTTT
TRBJ2-7	TRBV28	TRBD2	few	CASTGGEVISYEQYF	TGTGCCAGCACCGGGGGGGAGGTCATCTCCTACGAGCAGTACTTC
TRBJ2-1	TRBV7-3	.	.	CASSLYGRKSSYNEQFF	TGTGCCAGCAGCCTCTACGGACGGAAAAGCTCCTACAATGAGCAGTTCTTC
TRBJ2-3	TRBV30	.	.	CAWSVLGGTDTQYF	TGTGCCTGGAGTGTGTTGGGCGGCACAGATACGCAGTATTTT
TRBJ2-7	TRBV3-1	.	.	CASSQVGNEQYF	TGTGCCAGCAGCCAAGTCGGAAACGAGCAGTACTTC
TRBJ2-2	TRBV5-1	.	few	CASSLAGKPNTGELFF	TGCGCCAGCAGCTTGGCGGGAAAACCGAACACCGGGGAGCTGTTTTTT
TRBJ2-3	TRBV2	.	.	CASNRKGIGTDTQYF	TGTGCCAGCAATAGAAAGGGAATCGGCACAGATACGCAGTATTTT
TRBJ1-6	TRBV19	.	few	CASSRDNEVSPLHF	TGTGCCAGTAGCAGGGACAATGAGGTTTCACCCCTCCACTTT
TRBJ2-1	TRBV29-1	TRBD2	many	CTVKGAGGGPEQFF	TGCACCGTCAAGGGGGCGGGAGGGGGGCCTGAGCAGTTCTTC
TRBJ2-1	TRBV20-1	TRBD1	many	CSAKTGVTYNEQFF	TGCAGTGCTAAGACAGGGGTAACCTACAATGAGCAGTTCTTC
TRBJ2-3	TRBV11-2	.	few	CASSLTGTSGYF	TGTGCCAGCAGCCTCACCGGGACCTCCGGGTATTTT
TRBJ2-3	TRBV14	.	few	CASSHQGGGTDTQYF	TGTGCCAGCAGCCATCAGGGAGGAGGCACAGATACGCAGTATTTT
TRBJ2-7	TRBV5-1	.	many	CASSLQGTYEQYF	TGCGCCAGCAGCTTGCAGGGTACCTACGAGCAGTACTTC
TRBJ2-1	TRBV28	.	.	CASGLSSGRYNEQFF	TGTGCCAGCGGTTTATCTTCAGGGCGTTACAATGAGCAGTTCTTC
TRBJ2-1	TRBV5-1	.	few	CASSLGGVVGITNYNEQFF	TGCGCCAGCAGCTTGGGTGGGGTAGTTGGAATCACGAACTACAATGAGCAGTTCTTC
TRBJ1-2	TRBV29-1	.	.	CSVLGTEANYGYTF	TGCAGCGTCTTAGGGACGGAAGCTAACTATGGCTACACCTTC
TRBJ2-3	TRBV6-5	TRBD2	few	CASSYSTSAGGSTDTQYF	TGTGCCAGCAGTTACTCGACCTCAGCGGGAGGGAGCACAGATACGCAGTATTTT
TRBJ2-5	TRBV5-1	.	many	CASSHRRPYRNRETQYF	TGCGCCAGCAGCCACAGACGACCCTATCGCAACAGGGAGACCCAGTACTTC
TRBJ2-1	TRBV20-1	TRBD2	.	CCAPTSGRSSSYNEQFF	TGCTGTGCTCCGACTAGCGGGAGGTCAAGCTCCTACAATGAGCAGTTCTTC
TRBJ2-1	TRBV5-1	.	few	CASSATSLDSYNEQFF	TGCGCCAGCAGCGCAACAAGCCTAGACTCCTACAATGAGCAGTTCTTC
TRBJ2-7	TRBV12-3/TRBV12-4	TRBD1	.	CASRRTGYEQYF	TGTGCCAGCAGAAGGACAGGGTACGAGCAGTACTTC
TRBJ2-2	TRBV29-1	TRBD1	many	CSVPGQGYEELFF	TGCAGCGTTCCAGGACAGGGCTATGAGGAGCTGTTTTTT
TRBJ2-1	TRBV15	TRBD2	few	CATSTSGRGSYNEQFF	TGTGCCACCAGCACTAGCGGGAGGGGTTCCTACAATGAGCAGTTCTTC
TRBJ2-5	TRBV28	.	few	CASTESRWQETQYF	TGTGCCAGCACCGAATCACGGTGGCAAGAGACCCAGTACTTC
TRBJ2-7	TRBV7-2	.	few	CASSLFGLPYF	TGTGCCAGCAGCCTATTCGGACTCCCCTACTTC
TRBJ2-4	TRBV5-6	.	.	CASRGTAKNIQYF	TGTGCCAGCAGGGGGACAGCCAAAAACATTCAGTACTTC
TRBJ2-7	TRBV18	.	.	CASSPNREVYEQYF	TGTGCCAGCTCACCAAACAGGGAAGTATACGAGCAGTACTTC
TRBJ2-2	TRBV20-1	TRBD2	.	CSAPKAGTTIAGELFF	TGCAGTGCACCCAAAGCGGGGACTACCATTGCCGGGGAGCTGTTTTTT
TRBJ2-7	TRBV27	.	few	CAGPGWQGSREQYF	TGTGCCGGACCCGGTTGGCAGGGGAGTAGAGAGCAGTACTTC
TRBJ2-7	TRBV9	.	.	CASSPLGTALYEQYF	TGTGCCAGCAGCCCACTTGGGACTGCGCTCTACGAGCAGTACTTC
TRBJ2-7	TRBV20-1	TRBD2	few	CSEKASGSYEQYF	TGCAGTGAAAAGGCTAGCGGGAGTTACGAGCAGTACTTC
TRBJ2-7	TRBV4-3	TRBD2	few	CASSQDPGTSPHEQYF	TGCGCCAGCAGCCAAGATCCAGGGACTAGCCCTCATGAGCAGTACTTC
TRBJ1-1	TRBV25-1	TRBD1	many	CASRRQGESTEAFF	TGTGCCAGCAGAAGACAGGGGGAGAGCACTGAAGCTTTCTTT
TRBJ1-2	TRBV12-3/TRBV12-4	.	.	CASSFPGQWGRGYTF	TGTGCCAGCAGTTTCCCCGGACAGTGGGGACGTGGCTACACCTTC
TRBJ2-3	TRBV2	TRBD1	few	CASSVGTGASTDTQYF	TGTGCCAGCAGTGTGGGGACAGGGGCCAGCACAGATACGCAGTATTTT